The present entry profiles one TCR beta chain with its context. This specimen comes from a study of T cell responses to AZD1222 COVID-19 vaccine. TCRdb's table, derived via immunoSEQ multiplex PCR, lists solely in-frame clones and lacks some. The table lists about 25,000 clones, 87% of them singletons. Germline V CDR1 and CDR2: LNHDA, SQIVND (reference sequence). The CDR3 covers 15 residues. V lost 3 bases and J 2 bases, leaving 12 bases between the germline ends. Combined were second doses at about 4 or about 12 weeks. This sample comprised peripheral blood, obtained 28 days after the second AZD1222 dose. The J gene is TRBJ2-3, the V gene TRBV19; no clear D gene. The receptor comes from an adult who received the AZD1222 COVID-19 vaccine. The CDR3 nucleotides read TGTGCCAGTAGTATGTTCCCCAGAAACACAGATACGCAGTATTTT. This codes for CASSMFPRNTDTQYF. Together with reference TRBV19 and TRBJ2-3, the CDR3 gives the full variable domain: DGGITQSPKYLFRKEGQNVTLSCEQNLNHDAMYWYRQDPGQGLRLIYYSQIVNDFQKGDIAEGYSVSREKKESFPLTVTSAQKNPTAFYLCASSMFPRNTDTQYFGPGTRLTVL.